This entry describes one TCR beta chain. As yet, its antigen is unknown. V shed 2 bases and J shed 2 bases, with 14 bases lying between them. This CDR3 has 15 residues. Germline assignment: CDR1 SGHRS and CDR2 YFSETQ. This entry comes from a study of shared clonotypes between healthy human individuals. Study outcomes and limitations: In a few donors, about 5% of naive CD4 clonotypes appeared in common.

In the original workflow: With immunoSEQ giving junction-only sequences and no quality scores, filtering differed. The method was immunoSEQ multiplex PCR; TCRdb's version includes in-frame clones alone and lacks a portion of them. V and J calls and clone size come straight from that table; D and trimming were deduced from the DNA. Among some 1.4 million clones listed, more than 95% were seen once. The TCR was taken from a young man in good health. Material: naive CD4+ T cells sorted from blood. Subset meaning: CD45RA+ positively selected. The chain links TRBV5-1 to TRBJ2-7; D possibly corresponds to TRBD1 (5 bases). Here the CDR3 DNA reads TGCGCCAGCAGCTTTCGTCCGGACACAACCTACGAGCAGTACTTC. It codes for CASSFRPDTTYEQYF. Full variable domain (missing parts from reference TRBV5-1 and TRBJ2-7): KAGVTQTPRYLIKTRGQQVTLSCSPISGHRSVSWYQQTPGQGLQFLFEYFSETQRNKGNFPGRFSGRQFSNSRSEMNVSTLELGDSALYLCASSFRPDTTYEQYFGPGTRLTVT.